This T cell receptor beta chain was captured by sequencing in a study of cytomegalovirus exposure and HLA in healthy donors. Trimming cost V 1 base and J 7 bases, with 14 bases left between them. Germline V gene sequence: CDR1 GTSNPN, CDR2 SVGIG (reference sequence). CDR3 length: 14 residues. To note about this clone: Its antigen remains unknown.

Study results and caveats: In a later analysis, a genetic analysis reported fewer productive-TCR N-insertions in an Asian-associated ancestry cluster than the cohort average. A later analysis linked 15,000 to 20,000 TCR beta sequences to HLA alleles at 0.05 false discovery rate. Some V segments (TRBV6-2 and TRBV6-3 among them) were excluded as indistinguishable.

60 Vbeta and 13 Jbeta primers were used in PCR. The data were produced by immunoSEQ multiplex PCR, yet TCRdb's version contains in-frame clones alone and is incomplete. The table shows some 170,000 clones, with roughly four fifths occurring only once. The clonotype comes from a woman in her late teens or twenties in good health and CMV-seropositive. The chain couples TRBV30 to TRBJ1-5; no firm D call. Material for sequencing was PBMCs. Here the CDR3 DNA reads TGTGCCTGGAGTGAAGTGGCCAGCGGGCAGCCCCAGCATTTT. Translated: CAWSEVASGQPQHF.